In its sample, the clone carrying this TCR beta chain was seen many times. The antigen is unknown. Researchers took RNA transcripts and amplified the TCR beta CDR3 regions from them. Carried out on the TCR CDR3, a first-round RT-PCR used the HTBI primer set. TCRdb re-analysed the multiplex PCR reads in MiXCR, keeping a single row per CDR3 protein. The table has hundreds of thousands of distinct CDR3 sequences, roughly 37% seen once; the top ten hold 8.9%. This record belongs to a study of T cells in Graves' hyperthyroidism and ophthalmopathy. Study-wide findings and caveats: Blood samples included most of the expanded thyroid clonotypes exceeding 0.001.

Newly diagnosed hyperthyroidism patients aged 18 to 65 years had disease lasting under 2 months. Germline V lookup: CDR1 MNHEY, CDR2 SVGAGI. CDR3 length: 14 amino acids. V gave up 2 bases and J gave up 10 bases, with 17 bases separating them. J is TRBJ1-1 and V is TRBV6-5; unclear D gene. This TCR was recovered from a man aged 18 to 29 with Graves' hyperthyroidism. Sequenced: blood. CDR3 residues: CASSYDLGSSGAFF. CDR3 DNA sequence: TGTGCCAGCAGTTACGACCTGGGGAGCTCTGGAGCTTTCTTT.